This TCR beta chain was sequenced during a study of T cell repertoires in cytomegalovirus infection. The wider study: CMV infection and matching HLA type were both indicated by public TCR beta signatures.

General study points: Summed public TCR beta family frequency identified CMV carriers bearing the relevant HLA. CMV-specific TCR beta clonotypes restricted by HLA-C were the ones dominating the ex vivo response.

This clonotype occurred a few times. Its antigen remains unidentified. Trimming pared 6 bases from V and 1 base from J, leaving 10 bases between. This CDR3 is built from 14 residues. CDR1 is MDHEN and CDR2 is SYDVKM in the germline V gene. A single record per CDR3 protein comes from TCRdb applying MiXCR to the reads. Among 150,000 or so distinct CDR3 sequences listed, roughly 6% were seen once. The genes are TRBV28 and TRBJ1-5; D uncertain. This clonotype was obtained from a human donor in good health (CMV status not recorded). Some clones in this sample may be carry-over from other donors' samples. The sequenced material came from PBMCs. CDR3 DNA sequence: TGTGCCAGCAGCGCCGACACCAGCAATCAGCCCCAGCATTTT. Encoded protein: CASSADTSNQPQHF.